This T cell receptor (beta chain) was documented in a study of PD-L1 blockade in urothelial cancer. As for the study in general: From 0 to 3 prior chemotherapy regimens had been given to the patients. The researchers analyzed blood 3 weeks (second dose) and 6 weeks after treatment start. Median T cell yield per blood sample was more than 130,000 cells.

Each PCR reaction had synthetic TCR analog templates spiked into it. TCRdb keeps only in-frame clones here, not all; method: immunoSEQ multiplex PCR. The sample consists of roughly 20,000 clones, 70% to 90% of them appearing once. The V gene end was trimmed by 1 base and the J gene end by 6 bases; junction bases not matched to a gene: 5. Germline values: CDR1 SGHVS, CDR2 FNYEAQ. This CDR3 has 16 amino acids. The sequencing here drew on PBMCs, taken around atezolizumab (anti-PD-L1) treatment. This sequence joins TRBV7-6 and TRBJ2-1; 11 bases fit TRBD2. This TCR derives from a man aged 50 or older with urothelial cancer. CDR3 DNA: TGTGCCAGCAGCTTAGTAGCGGGGGGGCCGAGCAATGAGCAGTTCTTC. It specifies CASSLVAGGPSNEQFF.